The 5 T cell receptor beta chains reported below all come from one sample, sequenced in a study of CDR3 diversity in severe acne. TCRdb re-derived calls from the PCR reads in MiXCR, one entry per CDR3 protein. Counted here are some 90,000 distinct CDR3 sequences, about 48% occurring once; the ten biggest clones make up about 9.4%. The sequenced sample consisted of blood. The receptors originated from a male donor in good health, serving as a control.

This chain joins TRBV20-1 and TRBJ1-2; 9 positions match TRBD1. With 4 bases clipped from V and 2 bases from J, the junction kept 2 bases outside the gene matches. Germline loops: CDR1 DFQATT, CDR2 SNEGSKA (reference sequence). The CDR3 is 13 residues long. CDR3 nucleotides: TGCAGTGCTACCGGACAGGGGAACTATGGCTACACCTTC. Amino acid sequence: CSATGQGNYGYTF.

The chain has TRBV5-1 and TRBJ1-2; TRBD1 matches 9 bases. Per germline, CDR1 SGHRS and CDR2 YFSETQ. The CDR3 has 14 residues. After removal of 7 bases from V and 4 bases from J, the junction contained 8 bases not matched to a gene. The CDR3 reads CASSTGTGFYGYTF. CDR3 in DNA: TGCGCCAGCTCGACCGGGACAGGGTTCTATGGCTACACCTTC.

This chain joins TRBV11-2 and TRBJ2-3; 9 positions match TRBD2. The germline V gene encodes CDR1 SGHAT and CDR2 FQNNGV. The CDR3 length is 16 residues. Losses at the gene ends were 5 bases for V and 5 bases for J; bases not matched to a gene: 11. The CDR3 sequence is CASSALTSGFRDTQYF. In DNA, the CDR3 is TGTGCCAGCAGCGCACTGACTAGCGGCTTCAGAGATACGCAGTATTTT.

The V and J genes are TRBV20-1 and TRBJ1-1; tentatively, D is TRBD1 (6 bases). This CDR3 comprises 13 residues. Germline V gene data show CDR1 as DFQATT and CDR2 as SNEGSKA (reference sequence). The ends were cut back, 6 bases at V and 1 base at J, with 12 bases in the middle. CDR3 coding DNA: TGCAGTGCAGCAGGGGCTTGGAACACTGAAGCTTTCTTT. This translates into CSAAGAWNTEAFF.

The V gene is TRBV11-1, the J gene TRBJ2-7; TRBD1 matches at 9 bases. This CDR3 is built from 14 residues. Germline assignment: CDR1 SGHAT and CDR2 FQDESV (reference sequence). CDR3 amino acids: CASGVGQGSGEQYF. The CDR3 bases are TGTGCTAGTGGGGTCGGACAGGGGTCTGGCGAGCAGTACTTC.